This T cell receptor beta chain derives from a study of shared clonotypes between healthy human individuals. Study background: Aged between 18 and 49, the donors were a couple of women and three men. CD4 naive and memory got three plates each, CD8 naive two, CD8 memory one.

Trimming took 1 base from V and 5 from J; bases not matched to a gene: 7. This CDR3 spans 16 amino acids. Germline V gene lookup returns CDR1 MGHDK and CDR2 SYGVNS. The table came from immunoSEQ multiplex PCR; TCRdb's copy has only in-frame clones and leaves some out. The data contain some 2,000,000 clones, 90% to 96% of them singletons. Comments on this clone: Its antigen remains unidentified.

Study-wide results and limits: The rarefaction results pointed to incomplete sorted-subset sequencing despite large depth.

The TCR was taken from a man younger than 35 in good health. Sequenced input: naive CD4+ T cells sorted from blood. Subset reported: CD45RA+ positively selected. The chain employs TRBV25-1 and TRBJ1-4; 7 nucleotides match TRBD1. The CDR3 is CASSESYPGQNEKLFF. CDR3 DNA sequence: TGTGCCAGCAGTGAATCATATCCGGGACAGAATGAAAAACTGTTTTTT.